This is a list of T cell receptor beta chains from one sample in a study of cytomegalovirus exposure and HLA in healthy donors. Sequencing used immunoSEQ multiplex PCR; TCRdb keeps in-frame clones, though not all of them. The table records 65,000 to 90,000 clones, about 75% of them present only once. The sequenced sample was PBMCs. These receptors were taken from a man between 65 and 85 years old in good health and CMV-seronegative. CDR3s include the opening cysteine and the closing phenylalanine or tryptophan. D genes are given only for firm matches. Clone size appears in some rows only: once, few, many, or a class for an expanded clone.

TRBJ1-6	TRBV2	TRBD1	few	14	TGTGCCAGCAGTAGGGACAGGCCGAATTCACCCCTCCACTTT	CASSRDRPNSPLHF
TRBJ1-2	TRBV7-9	NA	NA	14	TGTGCCAGCAGCCCGATCCCAGAAAACTATGGCTACACCTTC	CASSPIPENYGYTF
TRBJ2-7	TRBV5-1	NA	NA	14	TGCGCCAGCAGCGGCGGGACAGAGGGGCTAGAGCAGTACTTC	CASSGGTEGLEQYF
TRBJ2-2	TRBV18	TRBD2	NA	16	TGTGCCAGCTCACGAACTAGCGGGGGAAACACCGGGGAGCTGTTTTTT	CASSRTSGGNTGELFF
TRBJ2-7	TRBV10-2	TRBD2	NA	19	TGCGCCAGCAGTTTCCCCCTAGCGGGTACCACTGCCCCCTCCTACGAGCAGTACTTC	CASSFPLAGTTAPSYEQYF
TRBJ2-5	TRBV6-5	NA	NA	13	TGTGCCAGCAGTTACGACTTCCAAGAGACCCAGTACTTC	CASSYDFQETQYF
TRBJ2-7	TRBV5-1	NA	NA	13	TGCGCCAGCAGACTCCTGACTAGCTACGAGCAGTACTTC	CASRLLTSYEQYF
TRBJ2-1	TRBV7-9	TRBD1	NA	12	TGTGCCAGCAGCCCACAGGGACAGGTTCAGTTCTTC	CASSPQGQVQFF
TRBJ2-3	TRBV5-1	NA	few	14	TGCGCCAGCAGCTTGGGAGGATCCACAGATACGCAGTATTTT	CASSLGGSTDTQYF
TRBJ1-2	TRBV9	TRBD1	NA	15	TGTGCCAGCAGCGTAACCCGACAGGGGGCGTATGGCTACACCTTC	CASSVTRQGAYGYTF
TRBJ2-3	TRBV5-1	TRBD2	NA	19	TGCGCCAACAGCCTATGGGGATTTAGCGGGGGGGAAGTCACAGATACGCAGTATTTT	CANSLWGFSGGEVTDTQYF
TRBJ1-6	TRBV5-4	TRBD1	NA	15	TGTGCCAGCAGCGGGTGGGACAGGGGTCTTTCACCCCTCCACTTT	CASSGWDRGLSPLHF
TRBJ2-3	TRBV15	TRBD2	once	17	TGTGCCACCATCCAAGCCGGAACTAGCGGGAGATGGGATACGCAGTATTTT	CATIQAGTSGRWDTQYF
TRBJ2-3	TRBV11-2	NA	once	14	TGTGCCAGCAGCTTAGATCGAGGCACAGATACGCAGTATTTT	CASSLDRGTDTQYF
TRBJ1-4	TRBV14	TRBD1	NA	15	TGTGCCAGCAGCCACGGGACAGCCTATAATGAAAAACTGTTTTTT	CASSHGTAYNEKLFF
TRBJ1-4	TRBV5-1	TRBD1	once	14	TGCGCCAGCAGCATCGGGACAGGGCGCGAAAAACTGTTTTTT	CASSIGTGREKLFF
TRBJ2-4	TRBV19	TRBD2	NA	21	TGTGCCAGTAGTACCCGAGTGGCGGGACTAGCGGGAGGTGGGGCCAAAAACATTCAGTACTTC	CASSTRVAGLAGGGAKNIQYF
TRBJ1-2	TRBV2	TRBD1	NA	16	TGTGCCAGCAGTGAACAGGGGGGACAGGGATTCGGCGGCTACACCTTC	CASSEQGGQGFGGYTF
TRBJ1-2	TRBV18	NA	NA	14	TGTGCCAGCTCACCTTTGGTGTCAGACTATGGCTACACCTTC	CASSPLVSDYGYTF
TRBJ2-2	TRBV7-6	TRBD2	NA	15	TGTGCCAGCAGCTTAGTGTTAGCGGGAGCCGGGGAGCTGTTTTTT	CASSLVLAGAGELFF
TRBJ2-5	TRBV11-2	TRBD2	NA	19	TGTGCCAGCAGTCAACGGGGGGTGCTAGCGGGGGGGCGAGGAGAGACCCAGTACTTC	CASSQRGVLAGGRGETQYF
TRBJ1-1	TRBV5-6	NA	NA	15	TGTGCCAGCAGCTTGGCCTTCAGGATGAACACTGAAGCTTTCTTT	CASSLAFRMNTEAFF
TRBJ2-6	TRBV9	NA	NA	17	TGTGCCAGCAGCGTAGCTGGGTGGAGCTCTGGGGCCAACGTCCTGACTTTC	CASSVAGWSSGANVLTF
TRBJ1-2	TRBV28	NA	NA	14	TGTGCCAGCACCGAGAGGGGGATAAACTATGGCTACACCTTC	CASTERGINYGYTF
TRBJ2-5	TRBV11-3	NA	NA	12	TGTGCCAGCAGCCGCACGGAAGAGACCCAGTACTTC	CASSRTEETQYF
TRBJ1-6	TRBV4-3	TRBD1	NA	16	TGCGCCAGCAGCCAAGACGGACAGGGCATGGGGACACCCCTCCACTTT	CASSQDGQGMGTPLHF
TRBJ2-3	TRBV28	NA	NA	15	TGTGCCAGCAGTTTATGGCAGGGGGGCGGCGATACGCAGTATTTT	CASSLWQGGGDTQYF
TRBJ1-1	TRBV29-1	TRBD1	NA	11	TGCAGCGTTGGACAGGGGGCGCGGGCTTTCTTT	CSVGQGARAFF
TRBJ1-6	TRBV6-1	TRBD1	NA	16	TGTGCCAGCAGTGGTAACCCGGGACAGGGAAGCTCACCCCTCCACTTT	CASSGNPGQGSSPLHF
TRBJ2-7	TRBV6-1	TRBD1	few	13	TGTGCCAGCAGTAGATTTTCAGGGGGCGAGCAGTACTTC	CASSRFSGGEQYF
TRBJ1-1	TRBV5-1	NA	NA	14	TGCGCCAGCAGCCCTTTCGGTGAGAACACTGAAGCTTTCTTT	CASSPFGENTEAFF
TRBJ2-2	TRBV6-1	NA	NA	15	TGTGCCAGCTCGGGGTGGACAGCGAACACCGGGGAGCTGTTTTTT	CASSGWTANTGELFF
TRBJ1-1	TRBV28	NA	once	13	TGTGCCAGCAGCCCCCATTGGCCTCGGGGAGCTTTCTTT	CASSPHWPRGAFF
TRBJ2-1	TRBV7-2	NA	NA	16	TGTGCCAGCAGCTTAGTAGGTGGTAGACTTTACAATGAGCAGTTCTTC	CASSLVGGRLYNEQFF
TRBJ2-2	TRBV27	TRBD1	NA	15	TGTGCCAGCGGTGGGACAGGGGGAGAAACCGGGGAGCTGTTTTTT	CASGGTGGETGELFF
TRBJ1-1	TRBV6-5	TRBD1	NA	14	TGTGCCAGCAGTTACCTTCCGGGGGACAGTGAAGCTTTCTTT	CASSYLPGDSEAFF
TRBJ1-3	TRBV10-3	NA	NA	15	TGTGCCATAGGGGACATCCCCAGCTCTGGAAACACCATATATTTT	CAIGDIPSSGNTIYF
TRBJ1-5	TRBV29-1	TRBD1	NA	13	TGCAGCGTCGGATGGACAGGTGGTCAGCCCCAGCATTTT	CSVGWTGGQPQHF
TRBJ2-2	TRBV5-1	NA	NA	14	TGCGCCAGCAGCGACGGACAGTACACCGGGGAGCTGTTTTTT	CASSDGQYTGELFF
TRBJ2-1	TRBV4-3	NA	NA	20	TGCGCCAGCAGCCAAAGGGCTTCGGCCGGGGGGCCGAGCTCCTACAATGAGCAGTTCTTC	CASSQRASAGGPSSYNEQFF
TRBJ2-2	TRBV28	TRBD1	NA	19	TGTGCCAGCAGTTTACTTTTCGGGACAGCTAGACCGAACACCGGGGAGCTGTTTTTT	CASSLLFGTARPNTGELFF
TRBJ2-3	TRBV2	NA	NA	14	TGTGCCAGCAGTGAAGACCTCATCGGGGATACGCAGTATTTT	CASSEDLIGDTQYF
TRBJ1-6	TRBV4-3	NA	NA	19	TGCGCCAGCAGCCAAGATGCCAGTCTCTCAAGCTCCTATAATTCACCCCTCCACTTT	CASSQDASLSSSYNSPLHF
TRBJ2-5	TRBV10-3	NA	once	12	TGTGCCATCGGGACACCCCAAGAGACCCAGTACTTC	CAIGTPQETQYF
TRBJ1-2	TRBV19	NA	NA	12	TGTGCCAGTAGTTGGCGGTTCTATGGCTACACCTTC	CASSWRFYGYTF
TRBJ1-1	TRBV10-2	NA	few	17	TGCGCCAGCAGAGTATTTATTACAGGGTCAGGGAACACTGAAGCTTTCTTT	CASRVFITGSGNTEAFF